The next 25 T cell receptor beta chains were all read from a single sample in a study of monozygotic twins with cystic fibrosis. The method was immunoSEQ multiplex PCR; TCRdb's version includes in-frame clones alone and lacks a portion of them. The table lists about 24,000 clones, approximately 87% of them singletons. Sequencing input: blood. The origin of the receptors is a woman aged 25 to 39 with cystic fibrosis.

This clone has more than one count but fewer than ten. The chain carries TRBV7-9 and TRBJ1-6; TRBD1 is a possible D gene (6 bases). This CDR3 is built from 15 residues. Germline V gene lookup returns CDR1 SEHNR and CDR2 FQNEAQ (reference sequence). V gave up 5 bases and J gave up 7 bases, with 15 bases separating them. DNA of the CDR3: TGTGCCAGCAGCCCAGGGGTTGAGGCGAATTCACCCCTCCACTTT. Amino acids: CASSPGVEANSPLHF.

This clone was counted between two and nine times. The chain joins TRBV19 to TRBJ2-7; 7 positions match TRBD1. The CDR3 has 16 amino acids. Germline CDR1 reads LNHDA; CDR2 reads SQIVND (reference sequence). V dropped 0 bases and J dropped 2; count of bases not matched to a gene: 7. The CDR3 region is CASSIDLSGGAYEQYF. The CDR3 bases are TGTGCCAGTAGTATAGATCTATCAGGGGGAGCCTACGAGCAGTACTTC. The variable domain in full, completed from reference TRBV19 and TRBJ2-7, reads DGGITQSPKYLFRKEGQNVTLSCEQNLNHDAMYWYRQDPGQGLRLIYYSQIVNDFQKGDIAEGYSVSREKKESFPLTVTSAQKNPTAFYLCASSIDLSGGAYEQYFGPGTRLTVT.

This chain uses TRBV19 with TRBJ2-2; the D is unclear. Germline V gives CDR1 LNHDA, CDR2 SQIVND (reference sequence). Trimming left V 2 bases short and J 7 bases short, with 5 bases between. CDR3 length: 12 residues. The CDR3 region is CASSIWGGELFF. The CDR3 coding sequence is TGTGCCAGTAGTATATGGGGCGGGGAGCTGTTTTTT.

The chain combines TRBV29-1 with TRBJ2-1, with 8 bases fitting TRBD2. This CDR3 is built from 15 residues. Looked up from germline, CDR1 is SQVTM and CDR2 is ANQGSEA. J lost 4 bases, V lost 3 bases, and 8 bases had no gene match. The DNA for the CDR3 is TGCAGCGTTGAGAGGCGGGGGGCAGCGTACAATGAGCAGTTCTTC. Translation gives CSVERRGAAYNEQFF.

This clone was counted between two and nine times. The CDR3 loop is CASSGTSSGSPLHF. The DNA of the CDR3 is TGCGCCAGCAGCGGGACATCATCGGGTTCACCCCTCCACTTT. The V call is TRBV5-1, the J call TRBJ1-6, with D perhaps TRBD1 (6 bases). CDR1 and CDR2 (germline): SGHRS, YFSETQ. V was trimmed by 4 bases and J by 9 bases, leaving 14 bases between them. This CDR3 has 14 residues.

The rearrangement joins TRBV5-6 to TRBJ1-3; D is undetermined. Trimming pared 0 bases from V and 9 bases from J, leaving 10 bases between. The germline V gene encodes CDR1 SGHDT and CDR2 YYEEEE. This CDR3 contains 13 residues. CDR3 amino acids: CASSLVAAGTIYF. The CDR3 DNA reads TGTGCCAGCAGCTTGGTAGCCGCGGGCACCATATATTTT.

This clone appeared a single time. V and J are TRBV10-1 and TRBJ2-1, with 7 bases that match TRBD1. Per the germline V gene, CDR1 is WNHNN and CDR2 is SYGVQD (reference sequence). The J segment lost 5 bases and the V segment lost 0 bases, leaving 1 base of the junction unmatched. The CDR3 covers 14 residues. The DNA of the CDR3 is TGCGCCAGCAGTGAGTCGGGGACAGACAATGAGCAGTTCTTC. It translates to CASSESGTDNEQFF.

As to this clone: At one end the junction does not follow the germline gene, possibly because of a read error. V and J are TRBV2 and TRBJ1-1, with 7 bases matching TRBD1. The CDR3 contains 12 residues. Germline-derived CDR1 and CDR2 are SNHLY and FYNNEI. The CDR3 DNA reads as TGTGCCAGCAGTGATATCAGGGGCCAGGGGGTCTTT. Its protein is CASSDIRGQGVF.

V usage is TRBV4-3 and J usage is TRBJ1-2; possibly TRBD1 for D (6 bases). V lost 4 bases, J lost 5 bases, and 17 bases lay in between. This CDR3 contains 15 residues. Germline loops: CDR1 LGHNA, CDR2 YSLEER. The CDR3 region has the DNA TGCGCCAGCAGCCCCTCGACAGGAGGAAAATATGGCTACACCTTC. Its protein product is CASSPSTGGKYGYTF.

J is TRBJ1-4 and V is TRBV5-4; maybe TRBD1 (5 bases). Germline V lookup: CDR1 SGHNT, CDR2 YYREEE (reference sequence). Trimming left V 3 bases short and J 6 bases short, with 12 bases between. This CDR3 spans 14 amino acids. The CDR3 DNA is TGTGCCAGCAGCTCGTCCGGGGCCCATGAAAAACTGTTTTTT. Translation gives CASSSSGAHEKLFF.

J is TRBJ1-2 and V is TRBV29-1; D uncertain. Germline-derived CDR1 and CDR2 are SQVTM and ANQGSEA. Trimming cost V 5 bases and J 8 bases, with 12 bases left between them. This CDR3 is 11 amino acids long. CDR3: CSVLEGNGYTF. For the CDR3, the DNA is TGCAGCGTTTTGGAGGGCAACGGCTACACCTTC.

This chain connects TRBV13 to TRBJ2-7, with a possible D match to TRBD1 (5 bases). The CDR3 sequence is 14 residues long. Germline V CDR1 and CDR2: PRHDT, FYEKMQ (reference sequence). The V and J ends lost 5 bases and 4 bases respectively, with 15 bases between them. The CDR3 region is CASSLRVHPYEQYF. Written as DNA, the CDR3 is TGTGCCAGCAGCCTCAGGGTACATCCATACGAGCAGTACTTC.

CDR3: CATSRDGVNTEAFF. The CDR3 bases are TGTGCCACCAGCAGAGATGGGGTGAACACTGAAGCTTTCTTT. The chain has TRBV15 and TRBJ1-1; D not resolved. Germline CDR1 and CDR2: LNHNV and YYDKDF (reference sequence). V was shortened by 0 bases and J by 0 bases, with 5 bases between the two germline ends. CDR3 size: 14 residues.

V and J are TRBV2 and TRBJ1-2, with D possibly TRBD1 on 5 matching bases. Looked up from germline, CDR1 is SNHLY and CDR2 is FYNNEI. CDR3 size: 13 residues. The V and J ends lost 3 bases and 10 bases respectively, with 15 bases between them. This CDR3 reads CASSETVRGYYTF. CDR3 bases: TGTGCCAGCAGTGAGACCGTGAGGGGCTACTACACCTTC.

The CDR3, as DNA: TGTGCCAGCAGTGAAGGTCAGTGGATGAACACTGAAGCTTTCTTT. Translated, it gives CASSEGQWMNTEAFF. The genes are TRBV6-1 and TRBJ1-1; D is unresolved. Germline values: CDR1 MNHNS, CDR2 SASEGT. V lost 1 base and J 0 bases, leaving 9 bases between the germline ends. This CDR3 is 15 amino acids long.

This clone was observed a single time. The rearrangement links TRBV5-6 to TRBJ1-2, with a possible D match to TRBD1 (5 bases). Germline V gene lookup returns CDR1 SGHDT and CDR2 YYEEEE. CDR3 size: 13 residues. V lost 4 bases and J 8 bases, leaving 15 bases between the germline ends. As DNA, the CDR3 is TGTGCCAGCAGCACCGGGACTTCCGTGGGCTACACCTTC. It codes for CASSTGTSVGYTF.

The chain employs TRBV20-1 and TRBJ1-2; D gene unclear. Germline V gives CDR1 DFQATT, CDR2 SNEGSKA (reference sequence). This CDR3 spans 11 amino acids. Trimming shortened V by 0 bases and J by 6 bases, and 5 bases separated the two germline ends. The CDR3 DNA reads TGCAGTGCTAGAGAGGGGAATGGCTACACCTTC. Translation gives CSAREGNGYTF.

CDR3 in amino acids: CASSEGLALTDTQYF. The CDR3 coding sequence is TGTGCCAGCAGTGAGGGTCTAGCCCTCACAGATACGCAGTATTTT. The genes are TRBV6-6 and TRBJ2-3, with D possibly matching TRBD2 (5 bases). Germline V gives CDR1 MNHNY, CDR2 SVGAGI (reference sequence). Trimming took off 5 bases at V and 2 bases at J, with 14 bases between the two ends. The CDR3 extends over 15 amino acids.

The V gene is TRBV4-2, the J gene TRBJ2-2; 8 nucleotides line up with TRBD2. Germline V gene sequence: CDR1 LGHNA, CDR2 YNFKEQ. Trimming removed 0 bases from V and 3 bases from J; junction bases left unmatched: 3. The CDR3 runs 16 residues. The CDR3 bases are TGTGCCAGCAGCCAAGAAGGGCGGGGGGACACCGGGGAGCTGTTTTTT. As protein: CASSQEGRGDTGELFF.

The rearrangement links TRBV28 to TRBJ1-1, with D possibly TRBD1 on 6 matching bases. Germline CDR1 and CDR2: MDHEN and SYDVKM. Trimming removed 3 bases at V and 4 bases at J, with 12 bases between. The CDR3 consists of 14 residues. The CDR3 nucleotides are TGTGCCAGCAGTTTTACAGGGCGGTCCACTGAAGCTTTCTTT. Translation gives CASSFTGRSTEAFF.

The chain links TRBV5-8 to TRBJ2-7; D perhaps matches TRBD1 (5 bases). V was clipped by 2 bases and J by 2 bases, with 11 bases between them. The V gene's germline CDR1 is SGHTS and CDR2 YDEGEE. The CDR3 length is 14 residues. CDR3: CASSFIKGTYEQYF. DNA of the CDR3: TGTGCCAGCAGCTTCATCAAGGGGACCTACGAGCAGTACTTC.

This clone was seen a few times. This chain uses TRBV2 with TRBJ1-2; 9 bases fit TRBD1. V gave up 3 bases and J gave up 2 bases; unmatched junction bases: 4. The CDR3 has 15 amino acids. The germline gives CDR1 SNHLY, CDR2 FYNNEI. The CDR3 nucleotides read TGTGCCAGCAGTGACCTACAGGGGGCGAACTATGGCTACACCTTC. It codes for CASSDLQGANYGYTF.

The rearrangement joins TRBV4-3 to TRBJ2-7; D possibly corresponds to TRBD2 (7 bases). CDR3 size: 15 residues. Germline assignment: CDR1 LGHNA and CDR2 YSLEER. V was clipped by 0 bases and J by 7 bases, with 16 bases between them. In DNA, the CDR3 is TGCGCCAGCAGCCAAGAGGAGGGGGGGCCGTGGGAGCAGTACTTC. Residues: CASSQEEGGPWEQYF.

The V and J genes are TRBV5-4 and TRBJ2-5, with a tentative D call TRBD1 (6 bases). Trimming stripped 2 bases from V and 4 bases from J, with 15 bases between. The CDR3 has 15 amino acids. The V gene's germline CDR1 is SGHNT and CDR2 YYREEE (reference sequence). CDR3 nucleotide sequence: TGTGCCAGCAGCTTTCGGCTAGCAGGGGCAGAGACCCAGTACTTC. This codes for CASSFRLAGAETQYF.

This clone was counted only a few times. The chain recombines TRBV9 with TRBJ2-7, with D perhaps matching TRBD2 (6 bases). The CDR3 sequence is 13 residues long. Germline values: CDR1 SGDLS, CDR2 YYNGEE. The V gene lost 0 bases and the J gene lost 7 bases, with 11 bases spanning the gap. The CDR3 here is CASSVAAGWEQYF. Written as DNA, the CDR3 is TGTGCCAGCAGCGTAGCTGCGGGGTGGGAGCAGTACTTC.